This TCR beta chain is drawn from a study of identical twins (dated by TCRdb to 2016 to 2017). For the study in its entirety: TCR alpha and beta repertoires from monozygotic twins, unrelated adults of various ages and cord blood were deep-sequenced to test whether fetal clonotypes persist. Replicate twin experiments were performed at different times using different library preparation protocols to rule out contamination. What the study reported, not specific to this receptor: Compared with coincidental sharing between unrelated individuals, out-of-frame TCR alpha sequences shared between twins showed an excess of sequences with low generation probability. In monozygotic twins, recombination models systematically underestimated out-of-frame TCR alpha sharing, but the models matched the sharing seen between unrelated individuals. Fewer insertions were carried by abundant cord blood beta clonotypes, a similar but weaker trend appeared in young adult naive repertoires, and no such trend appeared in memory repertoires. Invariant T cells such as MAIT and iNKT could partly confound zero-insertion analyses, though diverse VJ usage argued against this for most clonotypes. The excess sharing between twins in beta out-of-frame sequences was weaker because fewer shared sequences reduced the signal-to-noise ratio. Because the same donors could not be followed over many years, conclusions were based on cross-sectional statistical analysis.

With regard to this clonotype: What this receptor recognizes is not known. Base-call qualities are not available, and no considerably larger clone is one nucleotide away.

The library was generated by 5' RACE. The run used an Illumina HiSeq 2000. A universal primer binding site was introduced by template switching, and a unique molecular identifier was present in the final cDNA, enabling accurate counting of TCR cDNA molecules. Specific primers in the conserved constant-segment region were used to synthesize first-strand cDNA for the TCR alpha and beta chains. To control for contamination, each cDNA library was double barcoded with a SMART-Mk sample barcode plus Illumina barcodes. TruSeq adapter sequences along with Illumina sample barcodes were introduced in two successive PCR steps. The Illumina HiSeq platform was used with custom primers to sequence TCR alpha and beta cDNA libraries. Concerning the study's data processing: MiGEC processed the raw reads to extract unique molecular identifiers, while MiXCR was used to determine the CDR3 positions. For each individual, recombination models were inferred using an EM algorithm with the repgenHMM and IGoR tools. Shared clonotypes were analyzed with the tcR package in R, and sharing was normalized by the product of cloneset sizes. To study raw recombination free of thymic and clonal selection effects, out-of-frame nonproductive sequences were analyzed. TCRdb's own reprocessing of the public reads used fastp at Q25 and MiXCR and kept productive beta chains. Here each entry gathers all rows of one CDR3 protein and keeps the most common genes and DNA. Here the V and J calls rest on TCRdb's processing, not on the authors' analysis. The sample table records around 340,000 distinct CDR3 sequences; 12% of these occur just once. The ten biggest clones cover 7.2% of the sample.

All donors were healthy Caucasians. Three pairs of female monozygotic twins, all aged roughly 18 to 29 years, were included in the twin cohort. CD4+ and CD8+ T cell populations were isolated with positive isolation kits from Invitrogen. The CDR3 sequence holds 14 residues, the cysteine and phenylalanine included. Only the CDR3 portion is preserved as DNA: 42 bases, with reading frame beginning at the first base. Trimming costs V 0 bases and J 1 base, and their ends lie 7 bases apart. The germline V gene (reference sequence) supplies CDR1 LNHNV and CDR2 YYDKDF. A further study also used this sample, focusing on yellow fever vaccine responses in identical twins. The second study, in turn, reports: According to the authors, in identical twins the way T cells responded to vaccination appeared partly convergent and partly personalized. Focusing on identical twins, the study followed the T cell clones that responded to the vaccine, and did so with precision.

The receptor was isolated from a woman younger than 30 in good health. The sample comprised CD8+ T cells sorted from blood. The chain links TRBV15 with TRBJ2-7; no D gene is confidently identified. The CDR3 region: CATSRDLGSYEQYF. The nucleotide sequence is TGTGCCACCAGCAGAGACCTTGGGTCCTACGAGCAGTACTTC.